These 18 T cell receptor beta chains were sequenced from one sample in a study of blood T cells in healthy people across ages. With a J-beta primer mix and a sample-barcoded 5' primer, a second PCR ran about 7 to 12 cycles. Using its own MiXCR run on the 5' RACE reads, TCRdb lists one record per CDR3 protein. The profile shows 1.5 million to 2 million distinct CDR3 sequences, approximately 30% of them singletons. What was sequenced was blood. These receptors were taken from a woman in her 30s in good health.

The CDR3 loop reads CASSYSPTHTGHF. CDR3 sequence (DNA): TGTGCCAGCAGTTACTCGCCCACACATACCGGGCATTTT. The J gene is TRBJ1-5, the V gene TRBV6-2 or TRBV6-3, with D unclear. The germline V gene has CDR1 MNHEY and CDR2 SVGEGT. V was cut by 0 bases and J by 15 bases, with 15 bases left in between. The CDR3 totals 13 residues.

The CDR3 region is CASTTRGLFDGYTF. In DNA, the CDR3 is TGTGCCAGTACCACAAGGGGGCTTTTTGATGGCTACACCTTC. V is TRBV19 and J is TRBJ1-2; 7 bases line up with TRBD1. The CDR3 runs to 14 residues. Germline CDR1 LNHDA, CDR2 SQIVND (reference sequence). V was pared by 7 bases and J by 6 bases, with 11 bases of the junction left unmatched.

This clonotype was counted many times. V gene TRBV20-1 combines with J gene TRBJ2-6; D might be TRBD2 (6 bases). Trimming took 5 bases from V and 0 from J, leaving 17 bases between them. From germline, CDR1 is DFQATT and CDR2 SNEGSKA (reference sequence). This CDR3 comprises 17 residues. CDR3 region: CSAFAGTTVSGANVLTF. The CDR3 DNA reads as TGCAGTGCTTTTGCGGGGACGACAGTCTCTGGGGCCAACGTCCTGACTTTC.

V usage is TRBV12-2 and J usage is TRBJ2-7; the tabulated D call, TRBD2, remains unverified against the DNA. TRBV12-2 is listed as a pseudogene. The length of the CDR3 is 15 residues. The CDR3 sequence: CASRSRRPSSYEQYF. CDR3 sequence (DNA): TGTGCAAGTCGCTCTCGAAGGCCCAGCTCCTACGAGCAGTACTTC.

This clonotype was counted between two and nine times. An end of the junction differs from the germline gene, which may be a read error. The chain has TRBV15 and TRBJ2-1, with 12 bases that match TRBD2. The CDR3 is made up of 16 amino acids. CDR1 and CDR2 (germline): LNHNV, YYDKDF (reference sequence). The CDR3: CAASRERLAGGTEQFF. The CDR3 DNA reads TGTGCCGCCAGCAGAGAAAGGCTAGCGGGAGGGACTGAGCAGTTCTTC.

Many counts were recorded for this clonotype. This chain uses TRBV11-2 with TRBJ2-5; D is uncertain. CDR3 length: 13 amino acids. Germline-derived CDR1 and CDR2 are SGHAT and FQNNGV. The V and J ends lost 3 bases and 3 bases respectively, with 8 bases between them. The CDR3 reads CASSFDGKETQYF. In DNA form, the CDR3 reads TGTGCCAGCAGCTTCGACGGAAAAGAGACCCAGTACTTC.

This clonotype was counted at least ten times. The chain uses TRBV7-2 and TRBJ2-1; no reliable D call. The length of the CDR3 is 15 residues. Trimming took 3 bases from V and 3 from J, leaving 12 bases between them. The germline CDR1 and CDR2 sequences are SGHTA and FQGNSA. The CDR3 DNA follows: TGTGCCAGCAGCTTCCAAATTTCTTTCTACAATGAGCAGTTCTTC. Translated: CASSFQISFYNEQFF.

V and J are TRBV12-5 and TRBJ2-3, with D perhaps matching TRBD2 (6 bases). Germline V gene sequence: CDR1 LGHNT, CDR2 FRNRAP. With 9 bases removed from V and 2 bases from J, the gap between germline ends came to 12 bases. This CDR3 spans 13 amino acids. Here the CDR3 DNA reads TGTGCTAGCCTGTCGGGGGACACAGATACGCAGTATTTT. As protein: CASLSGDTDTQYF.

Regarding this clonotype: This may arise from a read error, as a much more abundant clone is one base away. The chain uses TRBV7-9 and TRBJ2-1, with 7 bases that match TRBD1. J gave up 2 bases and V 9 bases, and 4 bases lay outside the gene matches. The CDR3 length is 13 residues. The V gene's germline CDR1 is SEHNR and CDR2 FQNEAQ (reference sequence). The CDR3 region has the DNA TGTGCCAGTAAGGGACAGCCCTACAATGAGCAGTTCTTC. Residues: CASKGQPYNEQFF.

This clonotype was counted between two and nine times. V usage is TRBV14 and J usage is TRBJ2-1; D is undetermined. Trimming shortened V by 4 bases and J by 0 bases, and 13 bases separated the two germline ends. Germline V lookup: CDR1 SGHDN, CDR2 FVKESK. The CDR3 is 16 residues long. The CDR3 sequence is CASSLFLQSSYNEQFF. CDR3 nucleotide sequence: TGTGCCAGCAGCCTTTTCCTACAGAGCTCCTACAATGAGCAGTTCTTC.

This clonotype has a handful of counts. Here the CDR3 reads CSVNDTPDNEQFF. CDR3 bases: TGCAGTGTGAATGACACTCCAGACAATGAGCAGTTCTTC. The chain links TRBV20-1 to TRBJ2-1; no reliable D call. The CDR3 loop spans 13 amino acids. The germline V gene has CDR1 DFQATT and CDR2 SNEGSKA (reference sequence). V was trimmed by 7 bases and J by 5 bases, leaving 15 bases between them.

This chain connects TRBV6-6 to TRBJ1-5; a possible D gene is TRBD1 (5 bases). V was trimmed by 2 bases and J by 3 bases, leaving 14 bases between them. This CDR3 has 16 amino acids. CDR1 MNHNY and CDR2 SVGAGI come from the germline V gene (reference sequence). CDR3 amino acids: CASSYRGRASNQPQHF. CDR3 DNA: TGTGCCAGCAGTTACAGGGGCAGGGCATCCAATCAGCCCCAGCATTTT.

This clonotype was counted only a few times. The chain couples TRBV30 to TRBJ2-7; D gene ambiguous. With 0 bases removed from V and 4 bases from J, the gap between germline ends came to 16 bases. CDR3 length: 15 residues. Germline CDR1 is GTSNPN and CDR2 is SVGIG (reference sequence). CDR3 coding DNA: TGTGCCTGGAGTGTACTGGCAAGCGTGGAGTACGAGCAGTACTTC. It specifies CAWSVLASVEYEQYF.

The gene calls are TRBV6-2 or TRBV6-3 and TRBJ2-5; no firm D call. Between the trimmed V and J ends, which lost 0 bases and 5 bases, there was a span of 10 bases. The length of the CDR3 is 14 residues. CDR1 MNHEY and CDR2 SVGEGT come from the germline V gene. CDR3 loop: CASSYSSFDETQYF. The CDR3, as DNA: TGTGCCAGCAGTTACTCGTCGTTTGATGAGACCCAGTACTTC.

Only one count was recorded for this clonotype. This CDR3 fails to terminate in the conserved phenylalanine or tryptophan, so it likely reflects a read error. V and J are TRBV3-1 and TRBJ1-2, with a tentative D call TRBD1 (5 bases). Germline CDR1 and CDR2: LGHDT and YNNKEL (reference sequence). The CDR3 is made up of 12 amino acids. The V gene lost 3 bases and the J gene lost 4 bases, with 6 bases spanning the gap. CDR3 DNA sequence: TGTGCCAGCAGCCAGACAGCCTATGGCTACACCTGC. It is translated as CASSQTAYGYTC.

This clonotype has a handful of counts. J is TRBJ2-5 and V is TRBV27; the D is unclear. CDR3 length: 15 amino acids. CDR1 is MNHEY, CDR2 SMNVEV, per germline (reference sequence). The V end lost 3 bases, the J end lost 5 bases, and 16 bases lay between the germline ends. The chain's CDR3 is CASSLFSDRLETQYF. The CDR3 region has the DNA TGTGCCAGCAGTTTGTTCTCCGACCGTCTGGAGACCCAGTACTTC.

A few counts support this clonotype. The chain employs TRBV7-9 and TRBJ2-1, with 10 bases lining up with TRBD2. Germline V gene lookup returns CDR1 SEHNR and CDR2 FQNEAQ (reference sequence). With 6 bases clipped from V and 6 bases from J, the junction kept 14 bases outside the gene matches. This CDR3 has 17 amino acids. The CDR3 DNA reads TGTGCCAGCAGGAAGGCGATGGCTAGCGGGAGTTCCAATGAGCAGTTCTTC. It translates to CASRKAMASGSSNEQFF. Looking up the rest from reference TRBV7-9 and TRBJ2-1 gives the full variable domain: DTGVSQNPRHKITKRGQNVTFRCDPISEHNRLYWYRQTLGQGPEFLTYFQNEAQLEKSRLLSDRFSAERPKGSFSTLEIQRTEQGDSAMYLCASRKAMASGSSNEQFFGPGTRLTVL.

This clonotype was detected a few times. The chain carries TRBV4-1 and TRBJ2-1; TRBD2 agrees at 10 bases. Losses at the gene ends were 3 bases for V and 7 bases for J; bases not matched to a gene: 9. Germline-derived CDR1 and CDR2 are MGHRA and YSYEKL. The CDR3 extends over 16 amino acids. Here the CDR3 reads CASSHATSGSQNEQFF. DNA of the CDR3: TGCGCCAGCAGCCACGCGACTAGCGGGTCCCAAAATGAGCAGTTCTTC.